Below, 9 T cell receptor beta chains from the same sample are listed, as sequenced in a study of response to subunit inactivated influenza vaccine (dated by TCRdb to the late 2010s). Library preparation used RT-PCR. The sequencer was an Illumina HiSeq 2500. In TCRdb, the public reads were trimmed at Q25 with fastp and aligned with MiXCR, with productive beta chains retained. Rows matching on CDR3 protein sequence are summarized as one entry with the most common DNA and genes. Present in this sample are hundreds of thousands of distinct CDR3 sequences, about 7.6% of which were seen just once. 10% to 15% of the sample is in the top ten clones. Source: PBMCs from blood, taken roughly 24 months after vaccination. These receptors were taken from a man between 50 and 70 years old who received an inactivated influenza vaccine. Donor details come from another sample of the same person, matched by shared clones.

This clonotype was found a few times. The chain links TRBV20-1 to TRBJ2-1; no clear D. Looked up from germline, CDR1 is DFQATT and CDR2 is SNEGSKA (reference sequence). V was clipped by 6 bases and J by 9 bases, with 18 bases between them. This CDR3 comprises 13 residues. The DNA for the CDR3 is TGCAGTGCAGAAACGACCCAGGTCGGTGAGCAGTTCTTC. Translated: CSAETTQVGEQFF.

The table lists this clonotype with a few counts. V is TRBV2 and J is TRBJ1-1; D perhaps matches TRBD1 (5 bases). This CDR3 is 14 amino acids long. Germline lookup yields CDR1 SNHLY and CDR2 FYNNEI. The V end was cut by 6 bases, the J end by 0 bases, with 11 bases between. Here the CDR3 reads CASRLDSLNTEAFF. The CDR3 DNA is TGTGCCAGCAGGTTAGACAGTCTGAACACTGAAGCTTTCTTT.

This chain joins TRBV20-1 and TRBJ1-5; TRBD1 is a possible D gene (5 bases). The CDR3 length is 12 residues. The germline gives CDR1 DFQATT, CDR2 SNEGSKA (reference sequence). The ends were cut back, 3 bases at V and 6 bases at J, with 9 bases in the middle. This chain's CDR3 is CSARGGGQPQHF. CDR3 DNA sequence: TGCAGTGCTAGGGGGGGGGGTCAGCCCCAGCATTTT.

V is TRBV9 and J is TRBJ2-3; TRBD2 agrees at 9 bases. Germline V gene data show CDR1 as SGDLS and CDR2 as YYNGEE. V lost 4 bases, J lost 2 bases, and 8 bases stayed unmatched. The CDR3 is made up of 16 amino acids. The CDR3 nucleotides are TGTGCCAGCAGCAATCTAGCGGGACTTTCCACAGATACGCAGTATTTT. Translated, it gives CASSNLAGLSTDTQYF.

This clonotype was recorded many times. J is TRBJ1-2 and V is TRBV7-2; D unresolved. In germline, CDR1 is SGHTA, CDR2 FQGNSA. Trimming removed 3 bases at V and 8 bases at J, with 13 bases between. This CDR3 region has 13 residues. The CDR3 loop reads CASSFGGGPGYTF. For the CDR3, the DNA is TGTGCCAGCAGCTTCGGAGGAGGACCCGGCTACACCTTC.

This clonotype came up a few times. J is TRBJ2-7 and V is TRBV4-3; 9 nucleotides agree with TRBD2. Germline V gives CDR1 LGHNA, CDR2 YSLEER. V was pared by 1 base and J by 2 bases, with 3 bases of the junction left unmatched. This CDR3 is 15 amino acids long. The CDR3 sequence: CASSQGLAEAYEQYF. The CDR3 coding sequence is TGCGCCAGCAGCCAAGGACTAGCGGAGGCCTACGAGCAGTACTTC.

In this sample, this clonotype turned up many times. The chain links TRBV20-1 to TRBJ2-3, with TRBD2 matching over 7 bases. V trimming: 1 base; J trimming: 1 base; junction bases outside the gene matches: 8. The V gene's germline CDR1 is DFQATT and CDR2 SNEGSKA (reference sequence). The CDR3 extends over 16 amino acids. The CDR3 DNA sequence: TGCAGTGCTAGAGGAGTGGCGGGAGTAGGCACAGATACGCAGTATTTT. Amino acids: CSARGVAGVGTDTQYF.

The V gene is TRBV5-4, the J gene TRBJ2-3; 7 nucleotides agree with TRBD2. Looked up from germline, CDR1 is SGHNT and CDR2 is YYREEE (reference sequence). With V trimmed by 4 bases and J by 2 bases, 7 bases remained unmatched. CDR3 size: 15 residues. CDR3: CASSPWTSYTDTQYF. CDR3 nucleotide sequence: TGTGCCAGCAGCCCCTGGACTAGTTACACAGATACGCAGTATTTT. Looking up the rest from reference TRBV5-4 and TRBJ2-3 gives the full variable domain: ETGVTQSPTHLIKTRGQQVTLRCSSQSGHNTVSWYQQALGQGPQFIFQYYREEENGRGNFPPRFSGLQFPNYSSELNVNALELDDSALYLCASSPWTSYTDTQYFGPGTRLTVL.

This clonotype has at least ten counts. The CDR3 DNA sequence: TGTGCCAGCAGCCGATGGACTAGCGGGGCCTACAATGAGCAGTTCTTC. Translating it yields CASSRWTSGAYNEQFF. This chain joins TRBV7-8 and TRBJ2-1; the match to TRBD2 covers 12 bases. Per the germline V gene, CDR1 is SGHVS and CDR2 is FQNEAQ. V trimming: 5 bases; J trimming: 2 bases; junction bases outside the gene matches: 4. The CDR3 spans 16 residues.